This T cell receptor (beta chain) was sequenced in a study of blood T cell repertoires in COVID-19. CDR1 and CDR2 (germline): SGHKS, YYEKEE (reference sequence). The length of the CDR3 is 12 residues. V gave up 5 bases and J gave up 7 bases, with 10 bases separating them. The method was immunoSEQ multiplex PCR; TCRdb's version includes in-frame clones alone and lacks a portion of them. The repertoire consists of more than 200,000 clones, with 70% to 90% occurring once and the leading ten covering 1.6%. All enrollees were roughly 18 to 100 years old and from 25 or so US areas. The source of this sequence is a woman between 45 and 65 years old who had recovered from COVID-19. The chain couples TRBV5-5 to TRBJ2-1; TRBD2 might be the D (5 bases). The specimen sequenced was PBMCs or T cells enriched from blood (not recorded which). CDR3 region: CASSWSGNEQFF. As DNA, the CDR3 is TGTGCCAGCAGTTGGTCGGGGAATGAGCAGTTCTTC.